This passage covers 24 T cell receptor beta chains from one sample sequenced in a study of T-cell reconstitution after alpha-beta-depleted transplantation in children (dated by TCRdb to 2015 to 2016). The library came from PCR. TCRdb records Illumina HiSeq 2500 as the sequencer. TCR libraries were prepared with molecular barcoding, using unique molecular identifiers to normalize TCRbeta repertoire quantification. TCRdb trimmed public reads at Q25 via fastp, called clones via MiXCR and kept in-frame beta chains. Here each entry gathers all rows of one CDR3 protein and keeps the most common genes and DNA. This sample is represented by about 360,000 distinct CDR3 sequences; about 14% of them were singletons. Approximately 4.2% of the sample is taken by the ten largest. The sample in question was PBMCs, obtained from the stem cell graft. These TCRs come from a human donor who donated a stem cell graft to a child with Fanconi anemia.

V is TRBV28 and J is TRBJ2-4, with D possibly TRBD2 on 6 matching bases. This CDR3 contains 15 residues. In germline, CDR1 is MDHEN, CDR2 SYDVKM. The V end lost 5 bases, the J end lost 6 bases, and 17 bases lay between the germline ends. The chain's CDR3 is CASSLTEGRRNIQYF. The CDR3 DNA reads TGTGCCAGCAGTCTTACGGAGGGCCGGAGAAACATTCAGTACTTC.

This clonotype occurred many times. This chain joins TRBV12-3 or TRBV12-4 and TRBJ2-3, with 8 bases fitting TRBD2. The CDR3 has 15 amino acids. After removal of 1 base from V and 6 bases from J, the junction contained 6 bases not matched to a gene. CDR3 amino acids: CASSLGGGGMDTQYF. The CDR3 coding sequence is TGTGCCAGCAGTTTAGGGGGCGGGGGGATGGATACGCAGTATTTT.

This clonotype has at least ten counts. J is TRBJ2-3 and V is TRBV10-3, with unresolved D. V was trimmed by 2 bases and J by 3 bases, leaving 18 bases between them. This CDR3 has 17 residues. Germline-derived CDR1 and CDR2 are ENHRY and SYGVKD. The CDR3 DNA sequence: TGTGCCATCAGTGAGCCACCGACCGACGTTAATACAGATACGCAGTATTTT. It specifies CAISEPPTDVNTDTQYF.

This chain connects TRBV12-3 or TRBV12-4 to TRBJ1-2; 9 nucleotides match TRBD1. This CDR3 contains 17 residues. V lost 8 bases to trimming and J lost 0 bases; unmatched junction nucleotides: 13. For the CDR3, the DNA is TGTGCCAGCTCGCTAAACAGGGGGCGGAACTCTAACTATGGCTACACCTTC. As protein: CASSLNRGRNSNYGYTF.

This clonotype was seen at least ten times. The chain has TRBV29-1 and TRBJ1-5, with D perhaps TRBD1 (6 bases). The V gene lost 6 bases and the J gene lost 3 bases, with 9 bases spanning the gap. CDR1 is SQVTM, CDR2 ANQGSEA, per germline. This CDR3 has 12 residues. The CDR3 loop is CSVRDTNQPQHF. DNA of the CDR3: TGCAGCGTCCGGGACACCAATCAGCCCCAGCATTTT.

This clonotype was detected many times. The chain uses TRBV7-9 and TRBJ2-1; 7 nucleotides agree with TRBD2. V was clipped by 5 bases and J by 8 bases; unmatched bases: 9. This CDR3 region has 14 residues. Germline V lookup: CDR1 SEHNR, CDR2 FQNEAQ (reference sequence). The CDR3 DNA sequence: TGTGCCAGCAGCGAAGGGACTATCGAGTATGAGCAGTTCTTC. Residues: CASSEGTIEYEQFF.

This clonotype has ten or more counts. The chain carries TRBV6-6 and TRBJ2-5; 7 bases agree with TRBD2. Trimming at V came to 9 bases and at J to 0 bases, leaving 1 base not matched to a gene. Germline V gene data show CDR1 as MNHNY and CDR2 as SVGAGI (reference sequence). This CDR3 spans 12 amino acids. CDR3 DNA sequence: TGTGCCAGTAGCGGGTACCAAGAGACCCAGTACTTC. Translated: CASSGYQETQYF.

This clonotype was observed a few times. V is TRBV20-1 and J is TRBJ1-1; D gene ambiguous. The germline V gene has CDR1 DFQATT and CDR2 SNEGSKA (reference sequence). Trimming took 3 bases from V and 4 from J, leaving 12 bases between them. The CDR3 runs 13 residues. The CDR3 region has the DNA TGCAGTGCTAGCCTCCACCTGGGCACTGAAGCTTTCTTT. Its translation is CSASLHLGTEAFF.

The sample holds many counts of this clonotype. The V gene is TRBV7-6, the J gene TRBJ2-2; D is unclear. The CDR3 consists of 16 residues. The germline gives CDR1 SGHVS, CDR2 FNYEAQ. V was trimmed by 1 base and J by 2 bases, leaving 11 bases between them. CDR3 bases: TGTGCCAGCAGCTTAGGCCCAGCTAAAAACACCGGGGAGCTGTTTTTT. This translates into CASSLGPAKNTGELFF.

This clonotype was observed a few times. The V gene is TRBV20-1, the J gene TRBJ2-1; tentative D call: TRBD2 (6 bases). The V and J ends lost 3 bases and 0 bases respectively, with 15 bases between them. CDR1 is DFQATT, CDR2 SNEGSKA, per germline (reference sequence). The CDR3 totals 16 residues. The CDR3 sequence is CSARVSSASSYNEQFF. The CDR3 bases are TGCAGTGCTAGGGTCTCTAGCGCCAGCTCCTACAATGAGCAGTTCTTC.

This clonotype was seen more than once but under ten times. V gene TRBV25-1 combines with J gene TRBJ2-3, with D possibly matching TRBD1 (6 bases). The CDR3 is 17 amino acids. CDR1 is MGHDK, CDR2 SYGVNS, per germline. Trimming stripped 5 bases from V and 2 bases from J, with 20 bases between. Here the CDR3 DNA reads TGTGCCAGCAGTCCCACCCGGGGACACCCCTCCACAGATACGCAGTATTTT. It yields the protein CASSPTRGHPSTDTQYF.

The rearrangement links TRBV6-6 to TRBJ2-2, with 7 bases lining up with TRBD1. Trimming removed 5 bases from V and 6 bases from J; junction bases left unmatched: 3. This CDR3 has 13 amino acids. Germline V CDR1 and CDR2: MNHNY, SVGAGI (reference sequence). CDR3 nucleotides: TGTGCCAGCAGTACAGGGGTAGCCGGGGAGCTGTTTTTT. This sequence encodes CASSTGVAGELFF.

This clonotype was observed many times. This chain links TRBV12-3 or TRBV12-4 with TRBJ1-5; D unresolved. The germline V and J ends were trimmed by 3 bases and 2 bases, with 8 bases remaining between them. The CDR3 is made up of 14 amino acids. CDR3 nucleotides: TGTGCCAGCAGTTTGGGCGACGGCAATCAGCCCCAGCATTTT. Translating gives CASSLGDGNQPQHF.

This clonotype was detected many times. J is TRBJ1-1 and V is TRBV20-1, with 8 bases fitting TRBD1. Germline V gene data show CDR1 as DFQATT and CDR2 as SNEGSKA (reference sequence). CDR3 length equals 14 residues. V trimming: 6 bases; J trimming: 3 bases; junction bases outside the gene matches: 9. DNA for the CDR3: TGCAGTGCCACGGACAGGGCGCGTTACACTGAAGCTTTCTTT. It specifies CSATDRARYTEAFF.

The chain uses TRBV7-8 and TRBJ2-7; 8 positions match TRBD1. This CDR3 is built from 16 residues. Germline-derived CDR1 and CDR2 are SGHVS and FQNEAQ. V was pared by 1 base and J by 2 bases, with 7 bases of the junction left unmatched. CDR3 region: CASSLDPGQATYEQYF. The CDR3 DNA follows: TGTGCCAGCAGCTTAGACCCGGGACAGGCGACCTACGAGCAGTACTTC.

This clonotype was picked up a small number of times. This sequence joins TRBV10-3 and TRBJ2-5; D unclear. The germline V gene has CDR1 ENHRY and CDR2 SYGVKD. The CDR3 loop spans 13 amino acids. The germline V and J ends were trimmed by 8 bases and 2 bases, with 12 bases remaining between them. CDR3 bases: TGTGCCATCGGCCGGGCCGGGCAAGAGACCCAGTACTTC. Translation gives CAIGRAGQETQYF.

The table lists this clonotype with a few counts. The CDR3 loop reads CASSDFLVAFF. For the CDR3, the DNA is TGTGCCAGCAGTGATTTCCTGGTCGCTTTCTTT. The chain links TRBV2 to TRBJ1-1; D gene unclear. CDR3 length equals 11 residues. Between the trimmed V and J ends, which lost 3 bases and 11 bases, there was a span of 10 bases. Germline CDR1 reads SNHLY; CDR2 reads FYNNEI.

This clonotype has a handful of counts. The chain carries TRBV5-1 and TRBJ2-5; TRBD2 matches 8 bases. The germline CDR1 and CDR2 sequences are SGHRS and YFSETQ. The CDR3 spans 16 residues. V shed 0 bases, J shed 5 bases, and the junction held 9 bases outside the gene matches. This chain's CDR3 is CASSLAEAGAGETQYF. The DNA for the CDR3 is TGCGCCAGCAGCTTGGCCGAAGCGGGGGCTGGGGAGACCCAGTACTTC.

This clonotype was seen a few times. The gene calls are TRBV11-2 and TRBJ2-6, with D possibly TRBD2 on 7 matching bases. CDR1 is SGHAT, CDR2 FQNNGV, per germline. This CDR3 is 16 amino acids long. Trimming took 5 bases from V and 5 from J, leaving 16 bases between them. The chain's CDR3 is CASSPRGGAWANVLTF. In DNA, the CDR3 is TGTGCCAGCAGCCCGAGAGGGGGGGCCTGGGCCAACGTCCTGACTTTC.

In its sample, this clonotype was seen many times. The chain employs TRBV10-3 and TRBJ2-3; no clear D. The V gene lost 4 bases and the J gene lost 0 bases, with 11 bases spanning the gap. The CDR3 loop spans 15 amino acids. Germline V gives CDR1 ENHRY, CDR2 SYGVKD. The CDR3 nucleotides are TGTGCCATCAGTGTTAGCACAGCCAGCACAGATACGCAGTATTTT. It is translated as CAISVSTASTDTQYF.

The chain combines TRBV29-1 with TRBJ2-1; 9 bases fit TRBD2. Per the germline V gene, CDR1 is SQVTM and CDR2 is ANQGSEA. The trim removed 3 bases at V and 3 bases at J, leaving 9 bases unmatched. CDR3 length: 16 residues. Written as DNA, the CDR3 is TGCAGCGTTGAGCCCATAGCGGGGGACTACTACAATGAGCAGTTCTTC. Amino acids: CSVEPIAGDYYNEQFF.

This clonotype has ten or more counts. The chain couples TRBV20-1 to TRBJ1-4; D unclear. This CDR3 has 13 residues. Deletions cut 1 base from V and 4 bases from J, with 7 bases between. Germline V CDR1 and CDR2: DFQATT, SNEGSKA (reference sequence). In nucleotides, the CDR3 is TGCAGTGCTAGAGCCGTACTTAATGAAAAACTGTTTTTT. It is translated as CSARAVLNEKLFF.

The chain has TRBV15 and TRBJ1-1; weak D call: TRBD1 (5 bases). V lost 1 base and J 7 bases, leaving 10 bases between the germline ends. The CDR3 is 13 residues long. CDR1 and CDR2 (germline): LNHNV, YYDKDF (reference sequence). CDR3 loop: CATSRAFDSEAFF. In DNA, the CDR3 is TGTGCCACCAGCAGAGCGTTCGACAGTGAAGCTTTCTTT.

The gene calls are TRBV5-1 and TRBJ1-1, with 9 nucleotides matching TRBD1. CDR3 length: 13 residues. Germline V lookup: CDR1 SGHRS, CDR2 YFSETQ. V shed 7 bases, J shed 6 bases, and the junction held 7 bases outside the gene matches. The CDR3 nucleotides are TGCGCCAGCGGGACAGGGAGTTTCGCTGAAGCTTTCTTT. This translates into CASGTGSFAEAFF.